Following are 30 T cell receptor beta chains from one sample sequenced in a study of blood T cell repertoires in COVID-19. Only in-frame clones appear in the TCRdb table, and some are missing; sequencing was by immunoSEQ multiplex PCR. The table shows 70,000 to 90,000 clones, with 80% to 95% occurring only once. The source material was peripheral blood. These receptors were obtained from a human donor in a cohort sampled during active COVID-19.

The CDR3 nucleotides read TGTGCCAGTATCGATAACCCAGGGGTCTCCGGAAACACCATATATTTT. It translates to CASIDNPGVSGNTIYF. V gene TRBV19 combines with J gene TRBJ1-3; D is perhaps TRBD1 (6 bases). The CDR3 has 16 residues. Between the trimmed V and J ends, which lost 7 bases and 4 bases, there was a span of 20 bases. The germline V gene encodes CDR1 LNHDA and CDR2 SQIVND (reference sequence). The full variable domain, its missing parts supplied by reference TRBV19 and TRBJ1-3, is DGGITQSPKYLFRKEGQNVTLSCEQNLNHDAMYWYRQDPGQGLRLIYYSQIVNDFQKGDIAEGYSVSREKKESFPLTVTSAQKNPTAFYLCASIDNPGVSGNTIYFGEGSWLTVV.

The V call is TRBV7-2, the J call TRBJ2-5; TRBD1 matches 9 bases. With V trimmed by 4 bases and J by 5 bases, 8 bases remained unmatched. Germline CDR1 reads SGHTA; CDR2 reads FQGNSA. The CDR3 is 15 amino acids. The CDR3 protein is CASSSPGQGRETQYF. CDR3 nucleotide sequence: TGTGCCAGCAGCTCCCCGGGACAGGGAAGGGAGACCCAGTACTTC. The entire variable domain, with the rest obtained from reference TRBV7-2 and TRBJ2-5, is as follows: GAGVSQSPSNKVTEKGKDVELRCDPISGHTALYWYRQSLGQGLEFLIYFQGNSAPDKSGLPSDRFSAERTGGSVSTLTIQRTQQEDSAVYLCASSSPGQGRETQYFGPGTRLLVL.

V usage is TRBV20-1 and J usage is TRBJ2-7, with 9 bases lining up with TRBD1. Trimming took 3 bases from V and 7 from J; bases not matched to a gene: 4. This CDR3 contains 12 residues. CDR1 is DFQATT and CDR2 is SNEGSKA in the germline V gene (reference sequence). The CDR3 spells CSASTGGREQYF. The CDR3 DNA sequence: TGCAGTGCTAGTACAGGGGGCAGAGAGCAGTACTTC.

Only a few counts were recorded for this clone. The chain couples TRBV28 to TRBJ1-2; D not resolved. This CDR3 comprises 15 residues. With 5 bases removed from V and 4 bases from J, the gap between germline ends came to 17 bases. Germline V gives CDR1 MDHEN, CDR2 SYDVKM. This CDR3 reads CASSPPLTTGYGYTF. In DNA form, the CDR3 reads TGTGCCAGCAGTCCCCCCCTAACAACGGGCTATGGCTACACCTTC.

This clone was seen only a few times. The chain joins TRBV6-5 to TRBJ1-2, with D possibly TRBD1 on 5 matching bases. This CDR3 has 12 amino acids. CDR1 and CDR2 (germline): MNHEY, SVGAGI. Between the trimmed V and J ends, which lost 4 bases and 7 bases, there was a span of 10 bases. The CDR3 region has the DNA TGTGCCAGCAGTTCGGGGGTCGGTGGCTACACCTTC. Amino acid sequence: CASSSGVGGYTF.

Comments on this clone: This same CDR3 is encoded by further DNA sequences in the sample. The J gene is TRBJ1-5, the V gene TRBV5-1; D possibly corresponds to TRBD1 (6 bases). Trimming took 2 bases from V and 6 from J, leaving 12 bases between them. Germline values: CDR1 SGHRS, CDR2 YFSETQ. The CDR3 extends over 14 amino acids. In DNA form, the CDR3 reads TGCGCCAGCAGCTTAGGGGGAGATGGTCAGCCCCAGCATTTT. This gives the protein CASSLGGDGQPQHF.

This chain links TRBV4-3 with TRBJ1-2; 7 nucleotides line up with TRBD1. This CDR3 spans 15 amino acids. The germline V gene encodes CDR1 LGHNA and CDR2 YSLEER. Unmatched junction bases numbered 11, after V lost 3 bases and J lost 7 bases. CDR3 amino acids: CASSQSPGQGGGYTF. The CDR3, as DNA: TGCGCCAGCAGCCAGAGTCCGGGGCAGGGGGGTGGCTACACCTTC.

This clone is a singleton in its sample. The J gene is TRBJ1-1, the V gene TRBV30; TRBD1 matches at 8 bases. Germline lookup yields CDR1 GTSNPN and CDR2 SVGIG (reference sequence). V shed 5 bases, J shed 5 bases, and the junction held 7 bases outside the gene matches. CDR3 size: 13 residues. In nucleotides, the CDR3 is TGTGCCTGGGGACAGGGTTTACGGACTGAAGCTTTCTTT. As protein: CAWGQGLRTEAFF.

The V gene is TRBV7-9, the J gene TRBJ2-5; 9 nucleotides align to TRBD2. The CDR3 runs 18 residues. The germline V gene encodes CDR1 SEHNR and CDR2 FQNEAQ (reference sequence). Unmatched junction bases numbered 13, after V lost 5 bases and J lost 0 bases. The CDR3 coding sequence is TGTGCCAGCAGCCCCCTCCGGGGAGCGGGGGGAAACCAAGAGACCCAGTACTTC. Translated, it gives CASSPLRGAGGNQETQYF.

V gene TRBV19 combines with J gene TRBJ1-2; D perhaps matches TRBD1 (5 bases). The CDR3 has 13 amino acids. Trimming took off 7 bases at V and 3 bases at J, with 12 bases between the two ends. CDR1 and CDR2 from the germline V gene are LNHDA and SQIVND (reference sequence). Here the CDR3 reads CASTIGRDYGYTF. The CDR3 DNA is TGTGCCAGTACCATAGGCAGGGACTATGGCTACACCTTC.

The chain has TRBV7-2 and TRBJ2-4; D is possibly TRBD1 (6 bases). The CDR3 is 18 amino acids. Germline V gene data show CDR1 as SGHTA and CDR2 as FQGNSA. Trimming stripped 2 bases from V and 0 bases from J, with 17 bases between. The CDR3 loop reads CASSLKAPGRGAKNIQYF. DNA for the CDR3: TGTGCCAGCAGCTTAAAGGCCCCGGGCAGGGGAGCCAAAAACATTCAGTACTTC.

This chain joins TRBV29-1 and TRBJ2-5, with D possibly TRBD2 on 6 matching bases. The CDR3 has 13 residues. The germline V gene has CDR1 SQVTM and CDR2 ANQGSEA. Trimming removed 0 bases from V and 6 bases from J, with 11 bases in between. The CDR3 DNA is TGCAGCGTTGAAGATGGAGGGATGAAGACCCAGTACTTC. Its translation is CSVEDGGMKTQYF.

The J gene is TRBJ1-1, the V gene TRBV5-1; tentatively, D is TRBD1 (5 bases). Trimming shortened V by 2 bases and J by 0 bases, and 20 bases separated the two germline ends. In germline, CDR1 is SGHRS, CDR2 YFSETQ. CDR3 size: 18 residues. This CDR3 reads CASSFRPGPGGMNTEAFF. CDR3 bases: TGCGCCAGCAGCTTCCGACCGGGTCCCGGGGGTATGAACACTGAAGCTTTCTTT.

V usage is TRBV29-1 and J usage is TRBJ2-7; tentatively, D is TRBD1 (7 bases). The V and J ends lost 7 bases and 6 bases respectively, with 16 bases between them. Germline V gene sequence: CDR1 SQVTM, CDR2 ANQGSEA. CDR3 size: 12 residues. The CDR3 DNA follows: TGCAGCGCCGGGCACAGGGGAGGCGAGCAGTACTTC. Translated: CSAGHRGGEQYF.

In its sample, this clone was seen once. The chain uses TRBV2 and TRBJ1-2; D may be TRBD1 (6 bases). CDR1 and CDR2 (germline): SNHLY, FYNNEI. The CDR3 covers 12 residues. CDR3 region: CANGGGNYGYTF. In DNA form, the CDR3 reads TGTGCAAACGGTGGGGGCAACTATGGCTACACCTTC.

J is TRBJ1-4 and V is TRBV7-8; unclear D gene. The CDR3 consists of 15 residues. V lost 1 base, J lost 6 bases, and 12 bases lay in between. Germline loops: CDR1 SGHVS, CDR2 FQNEAQ. CDR3 nucleotide sequence: TGTGCCAGCAGCTTAGGTGGAGGTTGGGATGAAAAACTGTTTTTT. Protein: CASSLGGGWDEKLFF.

This clone was seen just once. This chain uses TRBV3-1 (or the pseudogene TRBV3-2) with TRBJ2-1; 11 bases map to TRBD2. Germline V gives CDR1 LGHDT, CDR2 YNNKEL (reference sequence). After removal of 1 base from V and 2 bases from J, the junction contained 10 bases not matched to a gene. The CDR3 extends over 19 amino acids. Written as DNA, the CDR3 is TGTGCCAGCAGCCAAGCTCTACTAGCGGGGGCGACAACCTACAATGAGCAGTTCTTC. Its translation is CASSQALLAGATTYNEQFF.

The V call is TRBV6-5, the J call TRBJ2-3, with a tentative D call TRBD1 (6 bases). The CDR3 spans 14 residues. CDR1 is MNHEY, CDR2 SVGAGI, per germline. V lost 4 bases, J lost 4 bases, and 12 bases lay in between. This chain's CDR3 is CASSWQQGADTQYF. The CDR3 coding sequence is TGTGCCAGCAGTTGGCAACAGGGCGCAGATACGCAGTATTTT.

The rearrangement links TRBV5-1 to TRBJ2-1; 10 bases are shared with TRBD2. From germline, CDR1 is SGHRS and CDR2 YFSETQ. The CDR3 consists of 17 residues. The ends lost 4 bases at V and 3 bases at J; junction bases unmatched: 10. The CDR3 loop reads CASSHLGASGGYNEQFF. The CDR3 DNA is TGCGCCAGCAGCCACCTAGGGGCTAGCGGGGGCTACAATGAGCAGTTCTTC. Full variable domain (rest looked up from reference TRBV5-1 and TRBJ2-1): KAGVTQTPRYLIKTRGQQVTLSCSPISGHRSVSWYQQTPGQGLQFLFEYFSETQRNKGNFPGRFSGRQFSNSRSEMNVSTLELGDSALYLCASSHLGASGGYNEQFFGPGTRLTVL.

This clone was seen a single time. The CDR3 DNA reads as TGTGCCTGGACCCCCCCGGACACACGCGGGGGGCCCCAGCATTTT. This sequence encodes CAWTPPDTRGGPQHF. V usage is TRBV30 and J usage is TRBJ1-5, with D possibly TRBD1 on 5 matching bases. The germline gives CDR1 GTSNPN, CDR2 SVGIG (reference sequence). With 4 bases removed from V and 9 bases from J, the gap between germline ends came to 22 bases. The CDR3 has 15 residues.

This chain links TRBV7-2 with TRBJ1-5; 8 bases align to TRBD1. This CDR3 is built from 17 residues. V shed 5 bases, J shed 1 base, and the junction held 10 bases outside the gene matches. Germline V lookup: CDR1 SGHTA, CDR2 FQGNSA. The CDR3 bases are TGTGCCAGCAGCCTGACAGGGGTGGGGGACAGCAATCAGCCCCAGCATTTT. Protein: CASSLTGVGDSNQPQHF.

CDR3 bases: TGTGCCAGCAGCCAAGAAATATTTAGCGGGGGGAGCACAGATACGCAGTATTTT. Translating gives CASSQEIFSGGSTDTQYF. The chain employs TRBV3-1 (or the pseudogene TRBV3-2) and TRBJ2-3, with 10 bases identical to TRBD2. This CDR3 contains 18 residues. Germline CDR1 and CDR2: LGHDT and YNNKEL (reference sequence). V lost 0 bases and J lost 0; bases outside the gene matches: 6.

This clone was recorded a few times. This chain connects TRBV12-3 or TRBV12-4 to TRBJ2-1; D perhaps matches TRBD2 (6 bases). The CDR3 length is 13 residues. V lost 5 bases, J lost 4 bases, and 9 bases lay in between. Here the CDR3 reads CASSMGLYNEQFF. CDR3 in DNA: TGTGCCAGCAGTATGGGACTTTACAATGAGCAGTTCTTC.

This clone appeared once. The chain combines TRBV10-3 with TRBJ2-1; tentative D call: TRBD2 (6 bases). The germline gives CDR1 ENHRY, CDR2 SYGVKD. Trimming pared 2 bases from V and 1 base from J, leaving 12 bases between. The length of the CDR3 is 16 residues. CDR3 residues: CAISEPGVGSYNEQFF. The CDR3 nucleotides are TGTGCCATCAGTGAGCCGGGGGTAGGATCCTACAATGAGCAGTTCTTC.

In the case of this clone: The DNA is omitted, as the CDR3 cannot be located on it reliably, and the CDR3 follows TCRdb's listing. The rearrangement uses TRBV6-6 and TRBJ2-5; the table's D call TRBD2 went unverified against the DNA. The CDR3 is 11 amino acids long, termini counted. Germline V lookup: CDR1 MNHNY, CDR2 SVGAGI (reference sequence). The CDR3 loop reads CASSTSGSQYF.

V gene TRBV10-2 combines with J gene TRBJ2-2; D might be TRBD2 (6 bases). Germline-derived CDR1 and CDR2 are WSHSY and SAAADI. Trimming took 3 bases from V and 9 from J, leaving 11 bases between them. The CDR3 consists of 13 residues. The CDR3, as DNA: TGCGCCAGCAGTGATTTAGCGGAGCGGGAGCTGTTTTTT. Translation gives CASSDLAERELFF.

This chain connects TRBV25-1 to TRBJ1-3; a weak D match, TRBD1 (6 bases). V was pared by 4 bases and J by 0 bases, with 10 bases between. CDR3 length: 15 amino acids. Germline V gives CDR1 MGHDK, CDR2 SYGVNS. This chain's CDR3 is CASSAGVVSGNTIYF. The CDR3 region has the DNA TGTGCCAGCAGTGCAGGGGTCGTCTCTGGAAACACCATATATTTT.

This chain joins TRBV3-1 (or the pseudogene TRBV3-2) and TRBJ1-3; D remains ambiguous. Looked up from germline, CDR1 is LGHDT and CDR2 is YNNKEL (reference sequence). The CDR3 spans 17 residues. V lost 2 bases, J lost 5 bases, and 19 bases lay in between. DNA of the CDR3: TGTGCCAGCAGCCAAATTGGGTCGGCGGAAGAGAGAAACACCATATATTTT. Translating gives CASSQIGSAEERNTIYF.

This clone occurred once. This chain links TRBV6-2 or TRBV6-3 with TRBJ1-1; 10 bases agree with TRBD1. The CDR3 runs 17 residues. J was trimmed by 5 bases and V by 0 bases; bases with no gene match: 9. CDR1 MNHEY and CDR2 SVGEGT come from the germline V gene. The DNA of the CDR3 is TGTGCCAGCAGTTACTCAGGATCTTCGGGACAGGGGACTGAAGCTTTCTTT. Encoded protein: CASSYSGSSGQGTEAFF.

The V gene is TRBV5-1, the J gene TRBJ2-1; 9 bases are shared with TRBD2. Germline V CDR1 and CDR2: SGHRS, YFSETQ. The CDR3 totals 17 residues. Germline trimming cut 1 base from V and 0 bases from J; bases unmatched to any gene: 5. This chain's CDR3 is CASSLQASGVSYNEQFF. The CDR3 coding sequence is TGCGCCAGCAGCTTGCAGGCTAGCGGGGTCTCCTACAATGAGCAGTTCTTC.